These 18 T cell receptor beta chains were all obtained from the same sample, sequenced in a study of shared clonotypes between healthy human individuals. Only in-frame clones appear in the TCRdb table, and some are missing; sequencing was by immunoSEQ multiplex PCR. This table has over a million clones, around 97% appearing once. Sequenced material: naive CD4+ T cells sorted from blood. Subset described: CD45RA+ positively selected. Receptor source: a man younger than 45 in good health.

The chain carries TRBV7-9 and TRBJ2-2; 7 nucleotides line up with TRBD1. This CDR3 has 18 amino acids. Unmatched junction bases numbered 17, after V lost 5 bases and J lost 5 bases. Germline V gene sequence: CDR1 SEHNR, CDR2 FQNEAQ (reference sequence). The DNA of the CDR3 is TGTGCCAGCAGCAACTCTGGGCTGGGACAGAGAGAGACCGGGGAGCTGTTTTTT. This gives the protein CASSNSGLGQRETGELFF.

The genes are TRBV30 and TRBJ1-2; 7 nucleotides line up with TRBD1. The V and J ends lost 2 bases and 5 bases, in that order; junction bases with no gene match: 5. Germline assignment: CDR1 GTSNPN and CDR2 SVGIG (reference sequence). The length of the CDR3 is 13 residues. Here the CDR3 DNA reads TGTGCCTGGAGTATGCGACAGGGATATGGCTACACCTTC. Translating it yields CAWSMRQGYGYTF.

The rearrangement links TRBV18 to TRBJ2-7; D assignment may be TRBD1 or TRBD2 (5 bases each). V dropped 0 bases and J dropped 7 bases, with 19 bases sitting between them. CDR3 size: 16 residues. Germline lookup yields CDR1 KGHSH and CDR2 LQKENI. Written as DNA, the CDR3 is TGTGCCAGCTCACCACCGTTTGGCCAGGGTACGGGGGAGCAGTACTTC. Encoded protein: CASSPPFGQGTGEQYF. The entire variable domain, with the rest obtained from reference TRBV18 and TRBJ2-7, is as follows: NAGVMQNPRHLVRRRGQEARLRCSPMKGHSHVYWYRQLPEEGLKFMVYLQKENIIDESGMPKERFSAEFPKEGPSILRIQQVVRGDSAAYFCASSPPFGQGTGEQYFGPGTRLTVT.

This chain links TRBV10-1 with TRBJ1-5, with a possible D match to TRBD1 (5 bases). The V gene's germline CDR1 is WNHNN and CDR2 SYGVQD (reference sequence). The length of the CDR3 is 17 residues. Between the trimmed V and J ends, which lost 8 bases and 0 bases, there was a span of 20 bases. This CDR3 reads CASGGSAPIYSNQPQHF. The DNA of the CDR3 is TGCGCCAGCGGGGGGTCCGCTCCCATTTATAGCAATCAGCCCCAGCATTTT.

The rearrangement uses TRBV4-1 and TRBJ2-5; TRBD1 is a possible D gene (6 bases). The ends were cut back, 5 bases at V and 2 bases at J, with 24 bases in the middle. CDR3 length equals 18 residues. Germline V gives CDR1 MGHRA, CDR2 YSYEKL. The CDR3 sequence is CASSSGTSPGVGQETQYF. CDR3 DNA sequence: TGCGCCAGCAGCTCAGGGACAAGCCCCGGAGTGGGGCAAGAGACCCAGTACTTC.

V gene TRBV6-1 combines with J gene TRBJ2-2, with D tentatively TRBD1 (6 bases). The germline gives CDR1 MNHNS, CDR2 SASEGT. Trimming took 2 bases from V and 1 from J, leaving 11 bases between them. The CDR3 is 16 residues long. The CDR3 DNA sequence: TGTGCCAGCAGTGAACAACCGGGACAGAACACCGGGGAGCTGTTTTTT. Amino acid sequence: CASSEQPGQNTGELFF.

In this sample, this clone turned up once. The V gene is TRBV9, the J gene TRBJ2-3, with 14 bases that match TRBD2. The germline V gene encodes CDR1 SGDLS and CDR2 YYNGEE. J was trimmed by 2 bases and V by 4 bases; bases with no gene match: 9. The CDR3 consists of 18 residues. The CDR3 DNA is TGTGCCAGCAGCCCCCGACTAGCGGGAGGGCTTCCCACAGATACGCAGTATTTT. Translated, it gives CASSPRLAGGLPTDTQYF.

The J gene is TRBJ2-7, the V gene TRBV19; either TRBD1 or TRBD2 may fit D (5 bases each). The V and J ends lost 7 bases and 0 bases respectively, with 19 bases between them. CDR1 LNHDA and CDR2 SQIVND come from the germline V gene (reference sequence). The CDR3 runs 16 residues. The CDR3 region has the DNA TGTGCCAGTACCCCTGAGGCAGGGACCCCCTCCTACGAGCAGTACTTC. Encoded protein: CASTPEAGTPSYEQYF. Variable domain in full (rest from reference TRBV19 and TRBJ2-7): DGGITQSPKYLFRKEGQNVTLSCEQNLNHDAMYWYRQDPGQGLRLIYYSQIVNDFQKGDIAEGYSVSREKKESFPLTVTSAQKNPTAFYLCASTPEAGTPSYEQYFGPGTRLTVT.

This clone was picked up one time. The chain couples TRBV2 to TRBJ2-7; TRBD2 matches at 11 bases. CDR1 is SNHLY, CDR2 FYNNEI, per germline. This CDR3 has 15 residues. V lost 7 bases, J lost 1 base, and 6 bases stayed unmatched. CDR3 in amino acids: CASTSRLAGSYEQYF. The DNA for the CDR3 is TGTGCCAGCACCAGCCGACTAGCGGGGTCCTACGAGCAGTACTTC.

The chain is built from TRBV5-4 and TRBJ1-1; 8 positions match TRBD1. Germline V gene lookup returns CDR1 SGHNT and CDR2 YYREEE (reference sequence). J gave up 4 bases and V 4 bases, and 6 bases lay outside the gene matches. This CDR3 is built from 14 residues. The CDR3 loop reads CASSANQGATEAFF. Written as DNA, the CDR3 is TGTGCCAGCAGCGCAAACCAGGGGGCCACTGAAGCTTTCTTT.

V and J are TRBV9 and TRBJ1-5, with D hard to call. The CDR3 has 13 residues. Trimming removed 1 base at V and 4 bases at J, with 6 bases between. Germline CDR1 is SGDLS and CDR2 is YYNGEE. The CDR3 DNA follows: TGTGCCAGCAGCGTATTACCGAATCAGCCCCAGCATTTT. This gives the protein CASSVLPNQPQHF.

The chain combines TRBV6-6 with TRBJ2-1; TRBD2 matches at 8 bases. The germline gives CDR1 MNHNY, CDR2 SVGAGI (reference sequence). The CDR3 runs 13 residues. Trimming cost V 2 bases and J 9 bases; bases outside gene matches: 3. This CDR3 is CASSYSGSTEQFF. The CDR3 coding sequence is TGTGCCAGCAGTTACAGCGGGAGTACTGAGCAGTTCTTC.

The chain carries TRBV27 and TRBJ2-7; possible D gene TRBD2, 5 bases. CDR1 is MNHEY, CDR2 SMNVEV, per germline (reference sequence). There are 13 residues in the CDR3. V was shortened by 6 bases and J by 0 bases, with 9 bases between the two germline ends. The chain's CDR3 is CASRAGSSYEQYF. The CDR3 DNA follows: TGTGCCAGCAGGGCGGGTTCCTCCTACGAGCAGTACTTC.

Points on this clone: A far bigger clonotype differs at one base, so this is likely a read error. The rearrangement joins TRBV28 to TRBJ2-7; TRBD1 aligns across 11 bases. J gave up 3 bases and V 6 bases, and 4 bases lay outside the gene matches. There are 14 residues in the CDR3. Per germline, CDR1 MDHEN and CDR2 SYDVKM. The CDR3 spells CASRTGTGGYEQYF. Here the CDR3 DNA reads TGTGCCAGCAGAACCGGGACAGGGGGCTACGAGCAGTACTTC. Complete variable domain (other parts from reference TRBV28 and TRBJ2-7): DVKVTQSSRYLVKRTGEKVFLECVQDMDHENMFWYRQDPGLGLRLIYFSYDVKMKEKGDIPEGYSVSREKKERFSLILESASTNQTSMYLCASRTGTGGYEQYFGPGTRLTVT.

This clone was seen a handful of times. This chain joins TRBV7-9 and TRBJ2-2; 7 bases agree with TRBD1. Germline assignment: CDR1 SEHNR and CDR2 FQNEAQ (reference sequence). Germline trimming cut 5 bases from V and 8 bases from J; bases unmatched to any gene: 11. CDR3 length equals 15 residues. CDR3 amino acids: CASSPDRVVVGELFF. The DNA for the CDR3 is TGTGCCAGCAGCCCCGACAGGGTCGTAGTAGGGGAGCTGTTTTTT. Full variable domain (rest looked up from reference TRBV7-9 and TRBJ2-2): DTGVSQNPRHKITKRGQNVTFRCDPISEHNRLYWYRQTLGQGPEFLTYFQNEAQLEKSRLLSDRFSAERPKGSFSTLEIQRTEQGDSAMYLCASSPDRVVVGELFFGEGSRLTVL.

In its sample, this clone was seen once. CDR3 DNA sequence: TGTGCCAGCAGCGCGAACACCGGGGAGCTGTTTTTT. Its protein is CASSANTGELFF. The chain employs TRBV9 and TRBJ2-2; D ambiguous. CDR3 length equals 12 residues. Looked up from germline, CDR1 is SGDLS and CDR2 is YYNGEE. Between the trimmed V and J ends, which lost 3 bases and 0 bases, there was a span of 0 bases.

This clone was recorded once. This chain connects TRBV29-1 to TRBJ2-7; D call uncertain. This CDR3 spans 11 amino acids. V lost 6 bases and J 0 bases, leaving 6 bases between the germline ends. Germline V lookup: CDR1 SQVTM, CDR2 ANQGSEA. The CDR3 region is CSVTISYEQYF. CDR3 in DNA: TGCAGCGTCACAATCTCCTACGAGCAGTACTTC.

This rearrangement joins TRBV5-1 to TRBJ2-3; no clear D. Germline CDR1 reads SGHRS; CDR2 reads YFSETQ. The CDR3 has 14 residues. Trimming removed 0 bases from V and 4 bases from J, with 9 bases in between. The CDR3 region has the DNA TGCGCCAGCAGCTTGGATACAACTCCAGATACGCAGTATTTT. Amino acids: CASSLDTTPDTQYF.